This T cell receptor (beta chain) derives from a study of cytomegalovirus exposure and HLA in healthy donors. Amplification used 60 Vbeta primers and 13 Jbeta primers. Some clones are missing from TCRdb's copy, which holds only in-frame ones; the method was immunoSEQ multiplex PCR. Of 130,000 to 150,000 clones listed, around 79% are singletons. CDR3 size: 14 residues. With 2 bases removed from V and 5 bases from J, the gap between germline ends came to 13 bases. CDR1 and CDR2 (germline): KGHSH, LQKENI. The V and J genes are TRBV18 and TRBJ2-7; D may be TRBD1 (5 bases). The receptor comes from a man aged 40-49 years in good health and CMV-seropositive. The sample taken for sequencing was PBMCs. The CDR3 spells CASSPSKGLHEQYF. The CDR3 coding sequence is TGTGCCAGCTCACCATCAAAGGGGCTCCACGAGCAGTACTTC.